Below, 2 T cell receptor beta chains from the same sample are listed, as sequenced in a study of blood T cell repertoires in COVID-19. Method: immunoSEQ multiplex PCR; TCRdb's copy keeps in-frame clones and lacks some. The sample lists some 93,000 clones; 86% were seen once. Specimen: peripheral blood. Every receptor here comes from a man aged 50-60 years with acute or convalescent COVID-19.

This clone was observed a single time. CDR3 nucleotide sequence: TGTGCCAGCAGTGGGACGGGGGATCAGCCCCAGCATTTT. Protein sequence: CASSGTGDQPQHF. The gene calls are TRBV2 and TRBJ1-5; tentative D call: TRBD1 (5 bases). Germline V gives CDR1 SNHLY, CDR2 FYNNEI. V shed 4 bases and J shed 5 bases, with 9 bases lying between them. The CDR3 has 13 residues.

This clone was seen once. This chain joins TRBV7-8 and TRBJ2-7; unclear D gene. The CDR3 loop spans 16 amino acids. V was cut by 1 base and J by 0 bases, with 13 bases left in between. CDR1 is SGHVS, CDR2 FQNEAQ, per germline. CDR3 DNA sequence: TGTGCCAGCAGCTTAGTTCCAGCGCGGAGCTCCTACGAGCAGTACTTC. Amino acids: CASSLVPARSSYEQYF.